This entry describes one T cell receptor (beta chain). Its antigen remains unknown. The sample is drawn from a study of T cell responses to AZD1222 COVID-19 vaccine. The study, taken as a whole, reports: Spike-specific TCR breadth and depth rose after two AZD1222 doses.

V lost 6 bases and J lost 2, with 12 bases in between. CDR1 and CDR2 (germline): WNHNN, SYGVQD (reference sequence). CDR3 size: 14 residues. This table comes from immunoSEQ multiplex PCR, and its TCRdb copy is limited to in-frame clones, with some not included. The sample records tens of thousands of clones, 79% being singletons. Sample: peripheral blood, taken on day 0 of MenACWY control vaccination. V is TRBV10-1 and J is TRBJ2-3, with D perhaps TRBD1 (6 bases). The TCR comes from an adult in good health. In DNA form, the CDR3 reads TGCGCCAGCAGCTGGGCAGGGGACACAGATACGCAGTATTTT. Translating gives CASSWAGDTDTQYF.